Shown below are 15 T cell receptor beta chains from a single sample sequenced in a study of blood T cell repertoires in COVID-19. Data came from immunoSEQ multiplex PCR; TCRdb stores just in-frame clones and leaves some out. The data hold 200,000 to 300,000 clones, with around 80% observed a single time. The sequenced material came from peripheral blood. The receptor set was obtained from a man aged 55 to 70 with acute or convalescent COVID-19.

The CDR3 spells CASSHGGQNNQPQHF. For the CDR3, the DNA is TGTGCCAGCAGTCACGGGGGGCAGAACAATCAGCCCCAGCATTTT. This chain joins TRBV6-6 and TRBJ1-5; the D gene is possibly TRBD1 (6 bases). Germline lookup yields CDR1 MNHNY and CDR2 SVGAGI (reference sequence). The CDR3 contains 15 residues. V gave up 5 bases and J gave up 3 bases, with 14 bases separating them.

The chain employs TRBV7-9 and TRBJ1-4; 7 bases map to TRBD1. CDR3 length: 14 amino acids. The V and J ends lost 6 bases and 7 bases, in that order; junction bases with no gene match: 8. Germline V gene lookup returns CDR1 SEHNR and CDR2 FQNEAQ (reference sequence). The CDR3 DNA reads TGTGCCAGCAGGTTTACAGGGGTTGGTGAAAAACTGTTTTTT. Translation gives CASRFTGVGEKLFF.

V is TRBV12-3 or TRBV12-4 and J is TRBJ2-3; 9 bases agree with TRBD1. Unmatched junction bases numbered 4, after V lost 5 bases and J lost 7 bases. This CDR3 comprises 13 residues. For the CDR3, the DNA is TGTGCCAGCAGTACAGGGGGCGGGCATACGCAGTATTTT. Its translation: CASSTGGGHTQYF.

This chain joins TRBV7-2 and TRBJ1-1, with D unresolved. Germline V gives CDR1 SGHTA, CDR2 FQGNSA. Trimming cost V 0 bases and J 5 bases, with 13 bases left between them. This CDR3 has 15 residues. The CDR3 here is CASSLALAGGTEAFF. CDR3 DNA sequence: TGTGCCAGCAGCTTAGCGCTTGCGGGCGGGACTGAAGCTTTCTTT.

The rearrangement joins TRBV7-3 to TRBJ2-1, with 9 bases identical to TRBD2. The CDR3 is 17 residues long. J was trimmed by 2 bases and V by 5 bases; bases with no gene match: 10. The V gene's germline CDR1 is SGHTA and CDR2 FQGTGA. Here the CDR3 reads CASSPRSSGSPYNEQFF. In DNA form, the CDR3 reads TGTGCCAGCAGCCCCCGGAGTAGCGGGAGTCCCTACAATGAGCAGTTCTTC.

The chain has TRBV23-1 and TRBJ1-5; TRBD1 aligns across 9 bases. TRBV23-1 is an ORF; its function is uncertain. The V and J ends lost 9 bases and 4 bases, in that order; junction bases with no gene match: 16. The CDR3 consists of 17 residues. CDR3 in amino acids: CARLGRDREPFNQPQHF. CDR3 sequence (DNA): TGCGCCAGACTAGGACGGGACAGGGAACCTTTTAATCAGCCCCAGCATTTT.

The V call is TRBV7-9, the J call TRBJ2-1; a possible D gene is TRBD2 (5 bases). Per the germline V gene, CDR1 is SEHNR and CDR2 is FQNEAQ (reference sequence). Trimming cost V 0 bases and J 8 bases, with 8 bases left between them. The CDR3 length is 13 residues. In DNA, the CDR3 is TGTGCCAGCAGCTTAGCGGGAGTGGATGAGCAGTTCTTC. It codes for CASSLAGVDEQFF.

The gene calls are TRBV29-1 and TRBJ1-2, with D unresolved. Trimming removed 3 bases from V and 8 bases from J, with 10 bases in between. The germline V gene has CDR1 SQVTM and CDR2 ANQGSEA. This CDR3 contains 11 residues. The CDR3 spells CSVDIGAGYTF. CDR3 coding DNA: TGCAGCGTTGATATCGGAGCCGGCTACACCTTC.

This clone appeared a single time. The rearrangement links TRBV7-2 to TRBJ2-2; D might be TRBD2 (6 bases). The CDR3 extends over 15 amino acids. CDR1 SGHTA and CDR2 FQGNSA come from the germline V gene. V was clipped by 6 bases and J by 0 bases, with 11 bases between them. The chain's CDR3 is CASRVGGPNTGELFF. CDR3 sequence (DNA): TGTGCCAGCAGAGTGGGAGGACCGAACACCGGGGAGCTGTTTTTT.

This clone was observed a single time. V usage is TRBV6-5 and J usage is TRBJ2-1; 8 bases align to TRBD1. V trimming: 6 bases; J trimming: 15 bases; junction bases outside the gene matches: 13. The germline V gene encodes CDR1 MNHEY and CDR2 SVGAGI. The CDR3 consists of 13 residues. The CDR3 region is CASSQDRVAPGFF. DNA of the CDR3: TGTGCCAGCAGCCAGGACAGGGTTGCCCCGGGGTTCTTC.

V and J are TRBV7-9 and TRBJ2-7, with TRBD2 as a possible D gene (5 bases). Trimming left V 1 base short and J 1 base short, with 11 bases between. The germline gives CDR1 SEHNR, CDR2 FQNEAQ (reference sequence). The CDR3 totals 15 residues. The CDR3 coding sequence is TGTGCCAGCAGCTTAGTGGACGGAGGATCCTACGAGCAGTACTTC. Encoded protein: CASSLVDGGSYEQYF.

The V call is TRBV28, the J call TRBJ1-2, with D unresolved. The V end lost 6 bases, the J end lost 5 bases, and 19 bases lay between the germline ends. The CDR3 is 15 residues long. Per germline, CDR1 MDHEN and CDR2 SYDVKM. The CDR3 DNA is TGTGCCAGCAGATCAGTGGCGGGGAGATTATATGGCTACACCTTC. This gives the protein CASRSVAGRLYGYTF.

The chain employs TRBV2 and TRBJ2-3, with D maybe TRBD2 (5 bases). Looked up from germline, CDR1 is SNHLY and CDR2 is FYNNEI. Trimming took off 6 bases at V and 1 base at J, with 14 bases between the two ends. The CDR3 sequence is 15 residues long. The CDR3 loop reads CASSAEGLGTDTQYF. The CDR3, as DNA: TGTGCCAGCAGCGCCGAGGGCCTGGGCACAGATACGCAGTATTTT.

The chain recombines TRBV7-9 with TRBJ2-1, with D perhaps matching TRBD2 (6 bases). Germline CDR1 reads SEHNR; CDR2 reads FQNEAQ (reference sequence). This CDR3 is built from 14 residues. V was pared by 1 base and J by 14 bases, with 18 bases between. CDR3 coding DNA: TGTGCCAGCAGCTTAGTTTACGGGGGTCCAAATGAGTTCTTC. This encodes CASSLVYGGPNEFF.

The V and J genes are TRBV9 and TRBJ2-3; D is uncertain. Germline assignment: CDR1 SGDLS and CDR2 YYNGEE. CDR3 length: 14 residues. The V end was cut by 3 bases, the J end by 3 bases, with 11 bases between. The CDR3 bases are TGTGCCAGCAGCGCACTTGGAGATACAGATACGCAGTATTTT. Encoded protein: CASSALGDTDTQYF.